A selection of T cell receptor beta chains follows, all from one sample in a study of identical twins. A single record per CDR3 protein comes from TCRdb applying MiXCR to the 5' RACE reads. This table holds 400,000 to 550,000 distinct CDR3 sequences, approximately 22% found once. Another study also made use of these data, one on T cells expressing NK-cell markers.

The sample consisted of CD4+ T cells sorted from blood. The receptors here all came from a woman between 18 and 30 years old in good health. The CDR3 runs from the conserved cysteine through the conserved F or W. Fields, in order: D gene, clone size, J gene, V gene, CDR3 protein, CDR3 DNA. D genes are given only for firm matches. The size of a clone is reported for some rows only, either as once, few or many, or as a class for expanded clones.

NA | NA | TRBJ2-1 | TRBV24-1 | CATSGGLGQFF | TGTGCCACCAGTGGGGGGTTGGGGCAGTTCTTC
TRBD2 | many | TRBJ2-7 | TRBV5-1 | CASSLLAGDYEQYF | TGCGCCAGCAGCTTACTAGCGGGGGACTACGAGCAGTACTTC
TRBD1 | few | TRBJ1-2 | TRBV20-1 | CSARAPGQGDYGYTF | TGCAGTGCTAGAGCCCCGGGACAGGGGGACTATGGCTACACCTTC
TRBD2 | NA | TRBJ2-1 | TRBV12-3/TRBV12-4 | CASWTSGFNEQFF | TGTGCCAGCTGGACTAGCGGGTTCAATGAGCAGTTCTTC
NA | many | TRBJ2-1 | TRBV7-3 | CASSSMGGGNEQFF | TGTGCCAGCAGCTCCATGGGGGGTGGCAATGAGCAGTTCTTC
TRBD1 | many | TRBJ1-1 | TRBV10-2 | CASRGQGNTEAFF | TGTGCCAGCAGGGGACAGGGGAACACTGAAGCTTTCTTT
NA | NA | TRBJ2-1 | TRBV5-1 | CASSSLVWNEQFF | TGCGCCAGCAGCTCACTAGTATGGAATGAGCAGTTCTTC
NA | few | TRBJ2-2 | TRBV20-1 | CSARDVTGELFF | TGCAGTGCTAGAGATGTCACCGGGGAGCTGTTTTTT
TRBD2 | few | TRBJ2-2 | TRBV11-2 | CASSSWTSGSTGELFF | TGTGCCAGCAGCTCATGGACTAGCGGGAGCACCGGGGAGCTGTTTTTT
TRBD2 | few | TRBJ2-5 | TRBV29-1 | CSVDGREGQETQYF | TGCAGCGTTGACGGGCGGGAGGGGCAAGAGACCCAGTACTTC
NA | NA | TRBJ1-2 | TRBV7-9 | CASSLVAGGYTF | TGTGCCAGCAGCTTGGTGGCAGGTGGCTACACCTTC
NA | once | TRBJ1-2 | TRBV5-5 | CASSLSGTNYGYTF | TGTGCCAGCAGCTTATCCGGGACTAACTATGGCTACACCTTC
TRBD1 | few | TRBJ2-6 | TRBV5-1 | CASRTLGQGTLGANVLTF | TGCGCCAGCAGGACCCTGGGACAGGGGACGCTTGGGGCCAACGTCCTGACTTTC
TRBD2 | few | TRBJ2-3 | TRBV27 | CASSSLAGASTDTQYF | TGTGCCAGCAGCTCGCTAGCGGGAGCGAGCACAGATACGCAGTATTTT
TRBD2 | few | TRBJ2-7 | TRBV12-3/TRBV12-4 | CASRASGREQYF | TGTGCCAGCAGGGCTAGCGGGCGCGAGCAGTACTTC
NA | NA | TRBJ2-5 | TRBV7-9 | CASSFLGGVQETQYF | TGTGCCAGCAGCTTTTTAGGGGGAGTTCAAGAGACCCAGTACTTC
TRBD2 | NA | TRBJ2-1 | TRBV29-1 | CSGAGGPNEQFF | TGCAGCGGAGCGGGAGGGCCAAATGAGCAGTTCTTC
NA | few | TRBJ1-2 | TRBV9 | CASSVLEGYGYTF | TGTGCCAGCAGCGTACTTGAGGGCTATGGCTACACCTTC
TRBD2 | NA | TRBJ2-2 | TRBV4-2 | CAISPGPVSGVLFF | TGTGCCATCAGCCCGGGACCCGTCAGCGGGGTGCTGTTTTTT
NA | NA | TRBJ2-7 | TRBV12-3/TRBV12-4 | CASSLGGALIF | TGTGCCAGCAGTCTGGGGGGCGCTTTGATATTC
NA | few | TRBJ2-3 | TRBV11-3 | CASSLGNRPSTDTQYF | TGTGCCAGCAGCTTAGGGAACCGACCTAGCACAGATACGCAGTATTTT
TRBD2 | few | TRBJ2-1 | TRBV20-1 | CSAHLAGGSNEQFF | TGCAGTGCTCATTTAGCGGGAGGAAGTAATGAGCAGTTCTTC
TRBD1 | NA | TRBJ1-2 | TRBV10-3 | CAIRREDRDLGYTF | TGTGCCATCAGGAGGGAGGACAGGGATCTTGGCTACACCTTC
NA | NA | TRBJ2-3 | TRBV20-1 | CSARKQSSTDTQYF | TGCAGTGCTAGGAAACAGTCTAGCACAGATACGCAGTATTTT
NA | NA | TRBJ1-1 | TRBV7-2 | CASSLVAGVRTAFF | TGTGCCAGCAGCTTAGTGGCAGGAGTCCGGACGGCTTTCTTT
NA | few | TRBJ2-2 | TRBV10-3 | CATKSAGLNTGELFF | TGTGCCACCAAGTCGGCAGGGCTGAACACCGGGGAGCTGTTTTTT
NA | NA | TRBJ2-1 | TRBV6-5 | CASSFHGTIDYNEQFF | TGTGCCAGCAGTTTCCACGGGACGATAGATTACAATGAGCAGTTCTTC